What follows are 29 T cell receptor beta chains derived from one specimen sequenced in a study of control samples from healthy donors and cancer patients. Profiling relied on immunoSEQ multiplex PCR, and the TCRdb table lists in-frame clones only, not all of them. The profile covers around 85,000 clones, with about 89% appearing a single time and 7.5% to 9% taken by the ten largest. Sequenced sample: blood. The receptors were gathered from a woman aged 55-69 years in good health.

This chain joins TRBV3-1 (or the pseudogene TRBV3-2) and TRBJ2-2; D uncertain. Germline CDR1 and CDR2: LGHDT and YNNKEL (reference sequence). The CDR3 consists of 12 residues. Deletions cut 3 bases from V and 7 bases from J, with 6 bases between. The chain's CDR3 is CASSQGFGELFF. The DNA of the CDR3 is TGTGCCAGCAGCCAGGGGTTCGGGGAGCTGTTTTTT.

The rearrangement joins TRBV25-1 to TRBJ1-1; 7 nucleotides align to TRBD1. The CDR3 consists of 15 residues. Per the germline V gene, CDR1 is MGHDK and CDR2 is SYGVNS. The junction had 11 bases not matched to a gene; V was cut back by 5 bases and J by 5 bases. The CDR3 bases are TGTGCCAGCAGTCCGGGAAGGGGGCTAAGGACTGAAGCTTTCTTT. It specifies CASSPGRGLRTEAFF.

This chain uses TRBV7-9 with TRBJ2-7, with D hard to call. CDR1 SEHNR and CDR2 FQNEAQ come from the germline V gene (reference sequence). V lost 0 bases and J lost 7, with 16 bases in between. The CDR3 totals 15 residues. The CDR3 here is CASSLAKGFPGEQYF. The CDR3 DNA is TGTGCCAGCAGCTTAGCGAAAGGGTTTCCGGGTGAGCAGTACTTC.

V usage is TRBV5-5 and J usage is TRBJ2-5; D remains unclear. CDR1 SGHKS and CDR2 YYEKEE come from the germline V gene (reference sequence). Between the trimmed V and J ends, which lost 2 bases and 1 base, there was a span of 9 bases. The CDR3 sequence is 14 residues long. DNA for the CDR3: TGTGCCAGCAGCTTACTGGCAGTCCAAGAGACCCAGTACTTC. This encodes CASSLLAVQETQYF.

This chain uses TRBV19 with TRBJ1-5; D remains unclear. CDR1 and CDR2 (germline): LNHDA, SQIVND (reference sequence). Trimming removed 7 bases from V and 7 bases from J, with 14 bases in between. The CDR3 loop spans 13 amino acids. In nucleotides, the CDR3 is TGTGCCAGTACCCCCGTCGACGAACAGCCCCAGCATTTT. The encoded protein is CASTPVDEQPQHF.

This clone is a singleton in its sample. The chain links TRBV7-9 to TRBJ1-1, with a tentative D call TRBD1 (6 bases). Trimming took 1 base from V and 0 from J, leaving 12 bases between them. CDR1 SEHNR and CDR2 FQNEAQ come from the germline V gene (reference sequence). The CDR3 is 16 residues long. CDR3 DNA sequence: TGTGCCAGCAGCTTAGAAGGGGCAGGGGTGAACACTGAAGCTTTCTTT. It encodes CASSLEGAGVNTEAFF.

The chain couples TRBV5-1 to TRBJ2-7; D is uncertain. Deletions cut 0 bases from V and 0 bases from J, with 7 bases between. This CDR3 comprises 14 residues. In germline, CDR1 is SGHRS, CDR2 YFSETQ. The DNA of the CDR3 is TGCGCCAGCAGCTTGGTTGACCGCTCCTACGAGCAGTACTTC. It encodes CASSLVDRSYEQYF.

This rearrangement joins TRBV4-2 to TRBJ2-4; 10 nucleotides agree with TRBD1. The ends lost 7 bases at V and 0 bases at J; junction bases unmatched: 9. The CDR3 sequence is 17 residues long. In germline, CDR1 is LGHNA, CDR2 YNFKEQ. CDR3 DNA: TGTGCCAGCACCCCCGGGACAGGGGATATAGCCAAAAACATTCAGTACTTC. Translation: CASTPGTGDIAKNIQYF.

The chain links TRBV2 to TRBJ2-1; 7 nucleotides agree with TRBD2. The germline gives CDR1 SNHLY, CDR2 FYNNEI. The CDR3 is 16 residues long. Trimming at V came to 5 bases and at J to 0 bases, leaving 7 bases not matched to a gene. The CDR3 loop reads CASSPTLADSYNEQFF. In DNA form, the CDR3 reads TGTGCCAGCAGTCCCACGCTAGCGGACTCCTACAATGAGCAGTTCTTC.

V is TRBV18 and J is TRBJ2-1, with TRBD1 matching over 7 bases. Trimming removed 4 bases from V and 9 bases from J; junction bases left unmatched: 0. Germline-derived CDR1 and CDR2 are KGHSH and LQKENI. This CDR3 region has 11 residues. The CDR3 DNA follows: TGTGCCAGCTCACGGACAGGTGAGCAGTTCTTC. Residues: CASSRTGEQFF.

This chain connects TRBV28 to TRBJ1-2; D gene unclear. The CDR3 is 14 amino acids. V lost 3 bases to trimming and J lost 3 bases, with 11 bases between them. CDR1 is MDHEN and CDR2 is SYDVKM in the germline V gene. CDR3 in DNA: TGTGCCAGCAGTTTCGGCCCAGGCTACTATGGCTACACCTTC. It translates to CASSFGPGYYGYTF.

V and J are TRBV19 and TRBJ1-2; 7 positions match TRBD1. CDR1 LNHDA and CDR2 SQIVND come from the germline V gene (reference sequence). The CDR3 sequence is 15 residues long. The junction had 6 bases not matched to a gene; V was cut back by 5 bases and J by 0 bases. The CDR3 region is CASSRYGQANYGYTF. DNA of the CDR3: TGTGCCAGTAGTCGCTATGGACAGGCTAACTATGGCTACACCTTC.

The V gene is TRBV18, the J gene TRBJ2-7; possible D gene TRBD1, 6 bases. CDR1 is KGHSH, CDR2 LQKENI, per germline. The CDR3 is made up of 13 amino acids. Trimming took off 3 bases at V and 2 bases at J, with 8 bases between the two ends. For the CDR3, the DNA is TGTGCCAGCTCACCTGGACAGCCCTACGAGCAGTACTTC. It is translated as CASSPGQPYEQYF.

In regard to this clone: Other DNA sequences of this sample code for an identical CDR3. The CDR3 region has the DNA TGTGCCAGCAGCCTGTCGGGTTCCAATGAGCAGTTCTTC. As protein: CASSLSGSNEQFF. The chain links TRBV9 to TRBJ2-1; unclear D gene. Trimming took 4 bases from V and 6 from J, leaving 11 bases between them. Germline V gene lookup returns CDR1 SGDLS and CDR2 YYNGEE. The CDR3 runs 13 residues.

The V and J genes are TRBV15 and TRBJ1-5; TRBD1 agrees at 7 bases. The ends lost 2 bases at V and 2 bases at J; junction bases unmatched: 3. The germline gives CDR1 LNHNV, CDR2 YYDKDF (reference sequence). The CDR3 is 15 residues long. This CDR3 is CATSRQGQGNQPQHF. CDR3 in DNA: TGTGCCACCAGCAGACAAGGACAGGGCAATCAGCCCCAGCATTTT.

This clone turned up a few times. This sequence joins TRBV7-2 and TRBJ2-7; 14 bases map to TRBD2. The CDR3 is made up of 15 amino acids. Per germline, CDR1 SGHTA and CDR2 FQGNSA. The V segment lost 4 bases and the J segment 7 bases; nucleotides outside the gene matches: 6. The CDR3 nucleotides read TGTGCCAGCAGCTCGGGACTAGCGGGAGTAGGGGAGCAGTACTTC. This encodes CASSSGLAGVGEQYF.

The chain carries TRBV27 and TRBJ2-7, with D unresolved. This CDR3 is 17 amino acids long. V dropped 4 bases and J dropped 4 bases, with 23 bases sitting between them. The germline V gene encodes CDR1 MNHEY and CDR2 SMNVEV (reference sequence). The CDR3 sequence: CASSSYPPPANSYEQYF. The CDR3 nucleotides are TGTGCCAGCAGTTCATACCCACCCCCAGCTAATAGTTACGAGCAGTACTTC.

The rearrangement uses TRBV6-6 and TRBJ1-2; no clear D gene. Germline V gene lookup returns CDR1 MNHNY and CDR2 SVGAGI (reference sequence). The V gene lost 0 bases and the J gene lost 3 bases, with 8 bases spanning the gap. The CDR3 length is 14 residues. For the CDR3, the DNA is TGTGCCAGCAGTTACTCGAACGAGGACTATGGCTACACCTTC. As protein: CASSYSNEDYGYTF.

V usage is TRBV6-4 and J usage is TRBJ2-1; D ambiguous. Germline V lookup: CDR1 MRHNA, CDR2 SNTAGT. Trimming removed 6 bases at V and 8 bases at J, with 14 bases between. The CDR3 is 13 residues long. CDR3 sequence reads: CASSLRHWDEQFF. The DNA for the CDR3 is TGTGCCAGCAGCCTAAGGCACTGGGATGAGCAGTTCTTC.

The V call is TRBV19, the J call TRBJ2-3, with TRBD2 identical over 15 bases. Germline values: CDR1 LNHDA, CDR2 SQIVND (reference sequence). This CDR3 region has 16 residues. The V segment lost 4 bases and the J segment 6 bases; nucleotides outside the gene matches: 5. As DNA, the CDR3 is TGTGCCAGTAGTAGGGGACTAGCGGGGGGCGCGGATACGCAGTATTTT. This translates into CASSRGLAGGADTQYF.

This clone was found once. The chain carries TRBV5-1 and TRBJ2-1; D may be TRBD1 (6 bases). Germline lookup yields CDR1 SGHRS and CDR2 YFSETQ. The length of the CDR3 is 14 residues. V was pared by 7 bases and J by 4 bases, with 15 bases between. The CDR3 DNA follows: TGCGCCAGCGCGTCGGACAGCTCTTACAATGAGCAGTTCTTC. This translates into CASASDSSYNEQFF. Variable domain in full (rest from reference TRBV5-1 and TRBJ2-1): KAGVTQTPRYLIKTRGQQVTLSCSPISGHRSVSWYQQTPGQGLQFLFEYFSETQRNKGNFPGRFSGRQFSNSRSEMNVSTLELGDSALYLCASASDSSYNEQFFGPGTRLTVL.

The V call is TRBV27, the J call TRBJ2-5; no clear D gene. With 2 bases removed from V and 4 bases from J, the gap between germline ends came to 2 bases. The CDR3 length is 11 residues. Germline V CDR1 and CDR2: MNHEY, SMNVEV (reference sequence). The CDR3: CASSLGETQYF. Here the CDR3 DNA reads TGTGCCAGCAGTTTAGGAGAGACCCAGTACTTC.

The V call is TRBV19, the J call TRBJ1-5; no reliable D call. V dropped 3 bases and J dropped 15 bases, with 12 bases sitting between them. The CDR3 contains 11 residues. Germline V lookup: CDR1 LNHDA, CDR2 SQIVND (reference sequence). CDR3 sequence: CASSMSGRRHF. CDR3 nucleotides: TGTGCCAGTAGTATGAGTGGAAGGCGGCATTTT.

J is TRBJ2-7 and V is TRBV28; 7 bases line up with TRBD2. This CDR3 has 15 residues. With V trimmed by 2 bases and J by 4 bases, 8 bases remained unmatched. Germline loops: CDR1 MDHEN, CDR2 SYDVKM. The CDR3, as DNA: TGTGCCAGCAGTTTAACCCCAGAGGGACTATACGAGCAGTACTTC. Amino acid sequence: CASSLTPEGLYEQYF.

The chain carries TRBV6-1 and TRBJ2-7; no reliable D call. The CDR3 sequence is 13 residues long. Germline V gene sequence: CDR1 MNHNS, CDR2 SASEGT. Between the trimmed V and J ends, which lost 1 base and 7 bases, there was a span of 11 bases. The CDR3 region is CASSEVKLREQYF. CDR3 bases: TGTGCCAGCAGTGAAGTGAAGCTTCGGGAGCAGTACTTC.

The V gene is TRBV30, the J gene TRBJ1-1; D not certain. The V gene's germline CDR1 is GTSNPN and CDR2 SVGIG (reference sequence). V dropped 1 base and J dropped 3 bases, with 3 bases sitting between them. CDR3 length: 11 residues. Written as DNA, the CDR3 is TGTGCCTGGAGTGGCTACACTGAAGCTTTCTTT. Its protein is CAWSGYTEAFF.

The V call is TRBV9, the J call TRBJ1-3; possibly TRBD1 for D (5 bases). CDR1 and CDR2 (germline): SGDLS, YYNGEE. The length of the CDR3 is 14 residues. Trimming took 6 bases from V and 1 from J, leaving 11 bases between them. The CDR3 loop is CASTSGSSGNTIYF. CDR3 DNA: TGTGCCAGCACCTCAGGGTCGTCTGGAAACACCATATATTTT.

This clone showed up just once. The gene calls are TRBV6-2 or TRBV6-3 and TRBJ1-4, with D unresolved. Trimming took 2 bases from V and 8 from J, leaving 12 bases between them. This CDR3 has 14 amino acids. Germline values: CDR1 MNHEY, CDR2 SVGEGT. The CDR3 loop reads CASSYRTVGEKLFF. Written as DNA, the CDR3 is TGTGCCAGCAGTTACCGAACCGTGGGGGAAAAACTGTTTTTT.

The chain is built from TRBV5-1 and TRBJ2-7; 8 bases match TRBD2. The V gene's germline CDR1 is SGHRS and CDR2 YFSETQ. The trim removed 4 bases at V and 2 bases at J, leaving 11 bases unmatched. The CDR3 spans 16 residues. CDR3 bases: TGCGCCAGCAGCCTTGCGGCTAGCGGGCACCCCTACGAGCAGTACTTC. It encodes CASSLAASGHPYEQYF.